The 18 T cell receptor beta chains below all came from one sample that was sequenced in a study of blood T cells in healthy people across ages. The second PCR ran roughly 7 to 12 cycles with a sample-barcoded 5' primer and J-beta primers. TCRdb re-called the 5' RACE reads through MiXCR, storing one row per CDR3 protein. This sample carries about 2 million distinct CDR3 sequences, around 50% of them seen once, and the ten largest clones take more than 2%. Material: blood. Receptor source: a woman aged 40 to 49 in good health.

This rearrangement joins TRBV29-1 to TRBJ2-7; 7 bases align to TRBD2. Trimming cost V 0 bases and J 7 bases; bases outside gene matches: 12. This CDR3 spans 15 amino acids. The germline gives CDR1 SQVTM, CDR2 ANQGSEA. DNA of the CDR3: TGCAGCGTTGAAGATATGGGGGGGGACTACAATGAGCAGTACTTC. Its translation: CSVEDMGGDYNEQYF.

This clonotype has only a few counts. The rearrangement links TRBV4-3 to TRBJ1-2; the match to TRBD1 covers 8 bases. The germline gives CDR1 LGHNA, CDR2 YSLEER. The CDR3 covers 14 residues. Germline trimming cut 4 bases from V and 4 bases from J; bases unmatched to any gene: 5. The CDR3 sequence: CASSRDRSPYGYTF. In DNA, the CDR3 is TGCGCCAGCAGCCGGGACAGGTCCCCCTATGGCTACACCTTC.

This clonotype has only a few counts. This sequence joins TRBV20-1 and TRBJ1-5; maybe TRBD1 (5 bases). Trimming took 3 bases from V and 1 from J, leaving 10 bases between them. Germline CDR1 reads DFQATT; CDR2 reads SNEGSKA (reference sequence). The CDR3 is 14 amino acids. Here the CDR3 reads CSASYSGSNQPQHF. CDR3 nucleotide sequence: TGCAGTGCTAGTTATTCAGGGAGCAATCAGCCCCAGCATTTT.

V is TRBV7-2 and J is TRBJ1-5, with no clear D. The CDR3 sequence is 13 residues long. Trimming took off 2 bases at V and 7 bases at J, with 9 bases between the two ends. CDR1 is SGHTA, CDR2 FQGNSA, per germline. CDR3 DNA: TGTGCCAGCAGCTTAAATTATGGGCAGCCCCAGCATTTT. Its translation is CASSLNYGQPQHF.

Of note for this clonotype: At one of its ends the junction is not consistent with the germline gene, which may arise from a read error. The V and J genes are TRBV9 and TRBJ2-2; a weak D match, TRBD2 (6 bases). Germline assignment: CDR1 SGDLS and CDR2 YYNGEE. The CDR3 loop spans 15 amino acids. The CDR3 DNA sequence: TGTGCCAGCAGCCCCGCCGGGGGACCCACCAGGGAGCTGTTTTTT. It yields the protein CASSPAGGPTRELFF.

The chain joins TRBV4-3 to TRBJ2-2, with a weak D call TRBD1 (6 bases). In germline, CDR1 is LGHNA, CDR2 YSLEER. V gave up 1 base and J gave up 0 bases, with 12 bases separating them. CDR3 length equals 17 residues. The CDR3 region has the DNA TGCGCCAGCAGCCAAGGACAGGACACCTCGAACACCGGGGAGCTGTTTTTT. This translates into CASSQGQDTSNTGELFF.

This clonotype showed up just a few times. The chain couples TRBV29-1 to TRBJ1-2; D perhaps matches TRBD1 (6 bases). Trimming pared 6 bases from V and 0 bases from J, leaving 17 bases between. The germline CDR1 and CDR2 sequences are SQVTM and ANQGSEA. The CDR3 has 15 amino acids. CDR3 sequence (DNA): TGCAGCGTCGAGAGACAGGCCCTCACTAACTATGGCTACACCTTC. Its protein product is CSVERQALTNYGYTF.

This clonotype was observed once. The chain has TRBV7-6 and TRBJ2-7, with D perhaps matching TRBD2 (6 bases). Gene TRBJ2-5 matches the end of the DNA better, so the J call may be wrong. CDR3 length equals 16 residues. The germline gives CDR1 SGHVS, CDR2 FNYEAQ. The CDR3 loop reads CASSYNLGGNGETQYF. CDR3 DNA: TGTGCCAGCAGCTACAACCTTGGGGGGAACGGGGAGACCCAGTACTTC.

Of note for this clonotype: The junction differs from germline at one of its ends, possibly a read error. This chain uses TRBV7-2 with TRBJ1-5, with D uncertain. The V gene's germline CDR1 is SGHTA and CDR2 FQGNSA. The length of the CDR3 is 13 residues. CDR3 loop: CACSLNSNQPQHF. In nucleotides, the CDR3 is TGTGCCTGCAGCCTAAACAGCAATCAGCCCCAGCATTTT.

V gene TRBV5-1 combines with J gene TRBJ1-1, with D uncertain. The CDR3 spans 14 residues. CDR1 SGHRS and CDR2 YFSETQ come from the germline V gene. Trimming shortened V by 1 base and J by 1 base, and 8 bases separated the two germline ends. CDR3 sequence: CASSLSLQNTEAFF. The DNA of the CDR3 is TGCGCCAGCAGCTTGTCGTTGCAGAACACTGAAGCTTTCTTT.

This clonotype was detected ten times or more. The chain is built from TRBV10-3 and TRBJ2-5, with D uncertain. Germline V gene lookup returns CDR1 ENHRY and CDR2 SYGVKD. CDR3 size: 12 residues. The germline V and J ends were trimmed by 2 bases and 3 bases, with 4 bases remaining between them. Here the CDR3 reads CAISETEETQYF. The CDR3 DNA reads TGTGCCATCAGTGAGACAGAAGAGACCCAGTACTTC.

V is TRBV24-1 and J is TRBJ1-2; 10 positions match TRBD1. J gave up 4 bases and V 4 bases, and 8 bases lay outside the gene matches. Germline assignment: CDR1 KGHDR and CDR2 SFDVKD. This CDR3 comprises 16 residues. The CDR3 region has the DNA TGTGCCACCAGTGACCGAGACAGGGGGCGAAGCTATGGCTACACCTTC. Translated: CATSDRDRGRSYGYTF.

CDR3: CASSFGTDRNQPQHF. The CDR3 region has the DNA TGCGCCAGCAGCTTCGGGACAGACCGCAATCAGCCCCAGCATTTT. This chain links TRBV5-1 with TRBJ1-5, with 7 bases fitting TRBD1. Germline V gene sequence: CDR1 SGHRS, CDR2 YFSETQ. V was clipped by 2 bases and J by 2 bases; unmatched bases: 4. The CDR3 runs to 15 residues.

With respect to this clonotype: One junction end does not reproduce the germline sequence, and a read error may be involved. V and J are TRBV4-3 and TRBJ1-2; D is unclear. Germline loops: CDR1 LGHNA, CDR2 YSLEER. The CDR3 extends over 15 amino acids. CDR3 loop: CASCQDRTGPSGYTF. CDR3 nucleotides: TGCGCCAGCTGCCAAGATCGGACGGGCCCCAGTGGCTACACCTTC.

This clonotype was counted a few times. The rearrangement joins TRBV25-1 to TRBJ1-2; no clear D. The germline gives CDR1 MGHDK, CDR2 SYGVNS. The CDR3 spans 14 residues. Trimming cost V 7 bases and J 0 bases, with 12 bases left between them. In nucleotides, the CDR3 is TGTGCCAGCACCCCTACCGGGACTAACTATGGCTACACCTTC. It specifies CASTPTGTNYGYTF.

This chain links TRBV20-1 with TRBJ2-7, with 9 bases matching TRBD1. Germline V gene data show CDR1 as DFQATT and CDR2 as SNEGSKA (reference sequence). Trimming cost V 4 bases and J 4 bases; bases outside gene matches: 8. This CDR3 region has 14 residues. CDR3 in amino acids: CSATRGQGRYEQYF. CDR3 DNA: TGCAGTGCTACCCGAGGACAGGGGAGGTACGAGCAGTACTTC.

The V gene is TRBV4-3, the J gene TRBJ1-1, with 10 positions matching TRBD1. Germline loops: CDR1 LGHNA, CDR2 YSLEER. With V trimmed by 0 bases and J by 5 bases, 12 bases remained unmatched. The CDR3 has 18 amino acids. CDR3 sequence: CASSQDLLGQGRRTEAFF. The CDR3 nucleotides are TGCGCCAGCAGCCAAGATCTTCTGGGACAGGGGAGACGAACTGAAGCTTTCTTT.

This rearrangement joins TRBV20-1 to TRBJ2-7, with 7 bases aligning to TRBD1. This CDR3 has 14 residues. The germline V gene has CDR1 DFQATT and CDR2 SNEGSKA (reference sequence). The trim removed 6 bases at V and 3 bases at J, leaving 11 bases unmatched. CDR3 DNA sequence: TGCAGTGCCTCCGGACAGGCGATGTACTACGAGCAGTACTTC. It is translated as CSASGQAMYYEQYF.